The 8 T cell receptor beta chains reported below all come from one sample, sequenced in a study of PD-L1 blockade in urothelial cancer. The table came from immunoSEQ multiplex PCR; TCRdb's copy has only in-frame clones and leaves some out. Of about 110,000 clones detected, about 85% appear once; the ten largest clones hold about 2.4%. This sample comprised PBMCs, obtained around atezolizumab (anti-PD-L1) treatment. The receptor set was obtained from a man in his fifties with urothelial cancer.

The sample holds a few counts of this clone. The V gene is TRBV28, the J gene TRBJ2-5; 9 bases align to TRBD2. The length of the CDR3 is 16 residues. CDR1 is MDHEN, CDR2 SYDVKM, per germline. The V and J ends lost 6 bases and 5 bases, in that order; junction bases with no gene match: 13. The CDR3 nucleotides read TGTGCCAGCAGACTAGTGGTAGCGGGAGTGGGTGAGACCCAGTACTTC. This encodes CASRLVVAGVGETQYF.

This rearrangement joins TRBV9 to TRBJ1-4; TRBD1 aligns across 7 bases. V lost 4 bases, J lost 3 bases, and 9 bases stayed unmatched. The CDR3 spans 16 residues. The V gene's germline CDR1 is SGDLS and CDR2 YYNGEE. CDR3 region: CASSIGQAEANEKLFF. CDR3 sequence (DNA): TGTGCCAGCAGCATAGGACAGGCAGAAGCTAATGAAAAACTGTTTTTT.

V usage is TRBV7-3 and J usage is TRBJ2-2; TRBD2 matches at 8 bases. The CDR3 runs to 14 residues. V shed 3 bases, J shed 5 bases, and the junction held 2 bases outside the gene matches. In germline, CDR1 is SGHTA, CDR2 FQGTGA. The CDR3 protein is CASSFAGGTGELFF. The CDR3 DNA follows: TGTGCCAGCAGCTTTGCGGGAGGAACCGGGGAGCTGTTTTTT.

The V gene is TRBV9, the J gene TRBJ2-2; TRBD2 agrees at 11 bases. The CDR3 covers 16 residues. Losses at the gene ends were 1 base for V and 6 bases for J; bases not matched to a gene: 5. The germline gives CDR1 SGDLS, CDR2 YYNGEE. CDR3 region: CASSVTLAGVSGELFF. CDR3 nucleotides: TGTGCCAGCAGCGTAACACTAGCGGGAGTGTCCGGGGAGCTGTTTTTT.

The chain recombines TRBV28 with TRBJ2-7, with D possibly being TRBD2 (5 bases). Trimming left V 11 bases short and J 5 bases short, with 19 bases between. The germline V gene has CDR1 MDHEN and CDR2 SYDVKM. CDR3 size: 13 residues. CDR3 bases: TGTGCCTCCCGCCGAGGGAGTGATGACGAGCAGTACTTC. Its protein product is CASRRGSDDEQYF.

The rearrangement uses TRBV7-9 and TRBJ2-7; no reliable D call. V shed 5 bases and J shed 5 bases, with 13 bases lying between them. There are 13 residues in the CDR3. The germline V gene has CDR1 SEHNR and CDR2 FQNEAQ (reference sequence). The CDR3 coding sequence is TGTGCCAGCAGCGCCTCAGGTACGGACGAGCAGTACTTC. It specifies CASSASGTDEQYF.

Here the CDR3 reads CAISDPGTGVETQYF. The CDR3 nucleotides are TGTGCCATCAGTGACCCGGGGACAGGGGTTGAGACCCAGTACTTC. The chain couples TRBV10-3 to TRBJ2-5; the match to TRBD1 covers 10 bases. CDR1 is ENHRY, CDR2 SYGVKD, per germline. The junction had 6 bases not matched to a gene; V was cut back by 3 bases and J by 5 bases. CDR3 size: 15 residues.

The chain recombines TRBV4-1 with TRBJ1-2; 7 bases map to TRBD1. Per germline, CDR1 MGHRA and CDR2 YSYEKL. V gave up 4 bases and J gave up 4 bases; unmatched junction bases: 12. The CDR3 runs 16 residues. The chain's CDR3 is CASSLNPQDRVYGYTF. The CDR3 coding sequence is TGCGCCAGCAGCCTAAACCCCCAAGACAGGGTCTATGGCTACACCTTC.